Following are 4 T cell receptor beta chains from one sample sequenced in a study of shared clonotypes between healthy human individuals. Assay used: immunoSEQ multiplex PCR; TCRdb lists only in-frame clones, some missing. This table holds a few million clones, approximately 95% found once. The sample was naive CD4+ T cells from PBMCs. Subset noted: CD45RA+ positively selected. Receptors were obtained from a man younger than 35 in good health. Some clones in this sample may be carry-over from other donors' samples.

The rearrangement uses TRBV28 and TRBJ2-6; D is unresolved. The V gene's germline CDR1 is MDHEN and CDR2 SYDVKM. This CDR3 is built from 14 residues. Trimming left V 4 bases short and J 3 bases short, with 7 bases between. The DNA for the CDR3 is TGTGCCAGCAGTTCGACCCTTGGGGCCAACGTCCTGACTTTC. Translation: CASSSTLGANVLTF.

The chain couples TRBV7-2 to TRBJ2-1; D gene unclear. The CDR3 totals 13 residues. The ends were cut back, 6 bases at V and 4 bases at J, with 10 bases in the middle. Germline V CDR1 and CDR2: SGHTA, FQGNSA. The CDR3: CASRSTTYNEQFF. In nucleotides, the CDR3 is TGTGCCAGCAGATCTACTACGTACAATGAGCAGTTCTTC.

This chain connects TRBV7-3 to TRBJ2-1, with TRBD2 matching over 12 bases. There are 15 residues in the CDR3. Per the germline V gene, CDR1 is SGHTA and CDR2 is FQGTGA. The V gene end was trimmed by 4 bases and the J gene end by 9 bases; junction bases not matched to a gene: 7. DNA of the CDR3: TGTGCCAGCAGCTACCGACTAGCGGGAGTTAGTGAGCAGTTCTTC. It specifies CASSYRLAGVSEQFF.

This clone was counted only a few times. Different DNA sequences within this sample yield the same CDR3. The V call is TRBV7-9, the J call TRBJ1-3; possible D gene TRBD1, 5 bases. Germline V CDR1 and CDR2: SEHNR, FQNEAQ (reference sequence). CDR3 length equals 14 residues. V was trimmed by 1 base and J by 2 bases, leaving 6 bases between them. Here the CDR3 DNA reads TGTGCCAGCAGCTTAGGACAGACTGGAAACACCATATATTTT. It yields the protein CASSLGQTGNTIYF. Drawing the rest from reference TRBV7-9 and TRBJ1-3, the complete variable domain is DTGVSQNPRHKITKRGQNVTFRCDPISEHNRLYWYRQTLGQGPEFLTYFQNEAQLEKSRLLSDRFSAERPKGSFSTLEIQRTEQGDSAMYLCASSLGQTGNTIYFGEGSWLTVV.